Listed below are T cell receptor beta chains from one sample, sequenced in a study of identical twins. Each CDR3 protein gets one entry after TCRdb re-called the 5' RACE reads with MiXCR. The table records about 700,000 distinct CDR3 sequences, roughly 8% of them present only once. This same sample was also taken into another study, of yellow fever vaccine responses in identical twins.

The specimen sequenced was PBMCs. Receptor source: a woman aged 18-29 years in good health. Each CDR3 is given with its conserved first and last residue. Each record gives: V gene, D gene, clone size, J gene, CDR3 protein, CDR3 DNA. A D gene is named only where the DNA matches it firmly. Clone size is not always given. Where it is, it says once, few, many or a class for expanded clones.

TRBV20-1	TRBD2	.	TRBJ2-2	CSARPAGVTTGELFF	TGCAGTGCTAGACCAGCGGGAGTTACCACCGGGGAGCTGTTTTTT
TRBV12-3/TRBV12-4	TRBD1	few	TRBJ2-1	CASSLAGGTGAYNEQFF	TGTGCCAGCAGTTTAGCGGGGGGGACAGGGGCATACAATGAGCAGTTCTTC
TRBV20-1	TRBD2	.	TRBJ2-1	CSARTVLAGGYEQFF	TGCAGTGCCAGAACTGTATTAGCGGGAGGTTATGAGCAGTTCTTC
TRBV11-2	TRBD1	.	TRBJ2-1	CASSLSLRTGSYNEQFF	TGTGCCAGCAGCTTAAGTTTAAGGACAGGTAGCTACAATGAGCAGTTCTTC
TRBV19	.	.	TRBJ2-1	CASSKQGDSSNEQFF	TGTGCCAGTAGCAAACAGGGAGACTCATCCAATGAGCAGTTCTTC
TRBV29-1	TRBD2	.	TRBJ2-7	CSVVVAGELRVPYEQYF	TGCAGCGTTGTAGTAGCGGGAGAATTGCGTGTCCCCTACGAGCAGTACTTC
TRBV2	.	many	TRBJ2-2	CASSEAWTSNTGELFF	TGTGCCAGCAGTGAAGCATGGACATCGAACACCGGGGAGCTGTTTTTT
TRBV12-3/TRBV12-4	TRBD1	few	TRBJ2-3	CASSLGRGLSDTQYF	TGTGCCAGCAGTTTAGGCAGGGGGCTCTCTGATACGCAGTATTTT
TRBV3-1	.	.	TRBJ2-2	CASSQSRADTGELFF	TGTGCCAGCAGCCAGAGCAGGGCGGACACCGGGGAGCTGTTTTTT
TRBV25-1	.	many	TRBJ2-7	CASSESDLLLYEQYF	TGTGCCAGCAGTGAATCAGATTTACTCCTCTACGAGCAGTACTTC
TRBV29-1	TRBD1	.	TRBJ1-1	CCVELGGLDRGRDTEAFF	TGCTGCGTTGAATTGGGGGGCCTGGACAGGGGTCGGGACACTGAAGCTTTCTTT
TRBV12-3/TRBV12-4	.	few	TRBJ2-2	CASSFLGKNTGELFF	TGTGCCAGCAGTTTTCTGGGAAAGAACACCGGGGAGCTGTTTTTT
TRBV12-3/TRBV12-4	TRBD1	many	TRBJ2-1	CASSADRHNEQFF	TGTGCCAGCAGCGCGGACAGGCACAATGAGCAGTTCTTC
TRBV12-3/TRBV12-4	.	many	TRBJ2-1	CASRIRNEQFF	TGTGCCAGCAGAATCCGCAATGAGCAGTTCTTC
TRBV5-6	TRBD1	.	TRBJ2-5	CASSPGTGKIEETQYF	TGTGCCAGCAGCCCAGGGACAGGGAAGATCGAAGAGACCCAGTACTTC
TRBV20-1	.	many	TRBJ2-1	CSAMYNEQFF	TGCAGTGCTATGTACAATGAGCAGTTCTTC
TRBV5-1	TRBD2	.	TRBJ2-1	CASSSYGGTSSYNEQFF	TGCGCCAGCAGCTCCTACGGAGGGACTAGCTCCTACAATGAGCAGTTCTTC
TRBV20-1	TRBD1	few	TRBJ1-2	CSARRGQKNYGYTF	TGCAGTGCTAGACGGGGACAGAAAAACTATGGCTACACCTTC
TRBV25-1	.	many	TRBJ2-3	CASRPGRDTQYF	TGTGCCAGCAGGCCCGGGAGAGATACGCAGTATTTT
TRBV5-1	TRBD2	.	TRBJ2-3	CASSFSGREADTQYF	TGCGCCAGCAGCTTTAGCGGGAGAGAGGCAGATACGCAGTATTTT
TRBV7-2	TRBD2	few	TRBJ2-1	CASSHTSGSGGEQFF	TGTGCCAGCAGCCATACTAGCGGGAGTGGTGGTGAGCAGTTCTTC
TRBV27	TRBD1	many	TRBJ2-7	CASSRHQTGGDHEQYF	TGTGCCAGCAGCAGACATCAGACAGGGGGGGACCACGAGCAGTACTTC
TRBV9	TRBD2	few	TRBJ2-4	CASSGGTSGPKNIQYF	TGTGCCAGCAGCGGCGGGACTAGCGGACCCAAAAACATTCAGTACTTC
TRBV7-9	TRBD1	many	TRBJ1-4	CASSGGQLNEKLFF	TGTGCCAGCAGCGGGGGACAGCTGAATGAAAAACTGTTTTTT
TRBV5-5	TRBD1	few	TRBJ2-6	CASSKGTGLSGANVLTF	TGTGCCAGCAGCAAAGGGACAGGCCTCTCTGGGGCCAACGTCCTGACTTTC
TRBV6-1	.	.	TRBJ1-5	CASKGTSGDNQPQHF	TGTGCCAGCAAAGGGACAAGCGGCGACAATCAGCCCCAGCATTTT
TRBV6-1	.	few	TRBJ2-7	CASSRDEAYEQYF	TGTGCCAGCAGTCGGGACGAAGCCTACGAGCAGTACTTC
TRBV29-1	.	.	TRBJ1-2	CSVEEGNYGYTF	TGCAGCGTTGAAGAGGGTAACTATGGCTACACCTTC
TRBV20-1	TRBD2	.	TRBJ2-3	CSARGLAGNTDTQYF	TGCAGTGCTAGAGGTCTAGCGGGGAACACAGATACGCAGTATTTT
TRBV11-2	.	few	TRBJ2-2	CASSFPKAQHRQQRNTGELFF	TGTGCCAGCAGCTTCCCTAAGGCTCAACATAGACAGCAACGGAACACCGGGGAGCTGTTTTTT
TRBV20-1	.	few	TRBJ1-5	CSARDLVGGNQPQHF	TGCAGTGCTAGAGATCTGGTGGGAGGCAATCAGCCCCAGCATTTT
TRBV10-3	.	many	TRBJ2-3	CAISWDIYDTQYF	TGTGCCATCAGTTGGGATATTTATGATACGCAGTATTTT
TRBV20-1	TRBD2	.	TRBJ2-2	CSASARGTSPSGELFF	TGCAGTGCGAGTGCCCGGGGGACTAGTCCCTCCGGGGAGCTGTTTTTT
TRBV29-1	.	.	TRBJ2-3	CSASGGGTQYF	TGCAGCGCCTCAGGGGGGGGTACGCAGTATTTT
TRBV15	TRBD2	few	TRBJ2-7	CATSSRTSGSDEQYF	TGTGCCACCAGCTCTCGGACTAGCGGGAGTGACGAGCAGTACTTC
TRBV20-1	.	.	TRBJ2-2	CSATGVSNTGELFF	TGCAGTGCTACAGGGGTTTCGAACACCGGGGAGCTGTTTTTT
TRBV12-3/TRBV12-4	.	many	TRBJ1-5	CASSLAQGISNQPQHF	TGTGCCAGCAGTTTAGCGCAGGGAATTAGCAATCAGCCCCAGCATTTT
TRBV6-6	.	few	TRBJ1-2	CASREGGFYGYTF	TGTGCCAGCAGGGAGGGGGGGTTCTATGGCTACACCTTC
TRBV3-1	.	.	TRBJ2-5	CASSHVETQYF	TGTGCCAGCAGCCACGTGGAGACCCAGTACTTC
TRBV7-9	.	many	TRBJ2-7	CASSLSREPSYEQYF	TGTGCCAGCAGCTTAAGCCGGGAACCCTCCTACGAGCAGTACTTC
TRBV2	.	.	TRBJ2-2	CASSEVNPGELFF	TGTGCCAGCAGTGAAGTAAATCCCGGGGAGCTGTTTTTT
TRBV5-1	.	.	TRBJ2-7	CASSLAGQDRNYEQYF	TGCGCCAGCAGCTTGGCTGGGCAGGACAGAAACTACGAGCAGTACTTC
TRBV11-2	.	few	TRBJ2-7	CASLGDPRESYEQYF	TGTGCCAGCTTGGGGGACCCTCGGGAGTCCTACGAGCAGTACTTC
TRBV20-1	.	few	TRBJ2-5	CSARFDLETQYF	TGCAGTGCTCGGTTCGATCTGGAGACCCAGTACTTC
TRBV3-1	.	few	TRBJ2-2	CASSHMGSTGELFF	TGTGCCAGCAGCCATATGGGGAGCACCGGGGAGCTGTTTTTT
TRBV20-1	TRBD1	.	TRBJ2-5	CSARALGQGEETQYF	TGCAGTGCTAGGGCTTTAGGACAGGGGGAAGAGACCCAGTACTTC
TRBV7-9	TRBD2	.	TRBJ2-3	CASSLLAGGPPDTQYF	TGTGCCAGCAGCTTATTAGCGGGAGGGCCCCCAGATACGCAGTATTTT
TRBV27	TRBD2	many	TRBJ2-4	CASSSRVALAGDHLLAKNIQYF	TGTGCCAGCAGTTCCAGGGTTGCCCTAGCGGGAGATCATCTTTTAGCCAAAAACATTCAGTACTTC
TRBV10-3	.	few	TRBJ2-3	CAISGPLGQTRLADTQYF	TGTGCCATCAGTGGCCCTCTCGGTCAGACCCGCTTGGCAGATACGCAGTATTTT
TRBV27	.	.	TRBJ1-1	CASSLYGRGNTEAFF	TGTGCCAGCAGTTTATACGGTCGGGGTAACACTGAAGCTTTCTTT
TRBV29-1	TRBD1	.	TRBJ2-1	CSVDLGQGAFRNEQFF	TGCAGCGTTGATCTGGGGCAGGGGGCGTTTAGGAATGAGCAGTTCTTC
TRBV9	.	.	TRBJ1-2	CASWGQGYTF	TGTGCTTCCTGGGGGCAAGGCTACACCTTC
TRBV29-1	.	many	TRBJ1-1	CSVEQGGTEAFF	TGCAGCGTCGAACAGGGTGGCACTGAAGCTTTCTTT
TRBV10-3	TRBD2	few	TRBJ2-3	CAISESGREGDTQYF	TGTGCCATCAGTGAGTCGGGGCGGGAGGGAGATACGCAGTATTTT
TRBV20-1	.	.	TRBJ1-5	CSARTRGLGEPQHF	TGCAGTGCTAGAACCAGGGGCTTGGGTGAGCCCCAGCATTTT
TRBV10-3	.	few	TRBJ2-1	CAISGNAGQDNEQFF	TGTGCCATCAGTGGGAACGCGGGACAAGACAATGAGCAGTTCTTC